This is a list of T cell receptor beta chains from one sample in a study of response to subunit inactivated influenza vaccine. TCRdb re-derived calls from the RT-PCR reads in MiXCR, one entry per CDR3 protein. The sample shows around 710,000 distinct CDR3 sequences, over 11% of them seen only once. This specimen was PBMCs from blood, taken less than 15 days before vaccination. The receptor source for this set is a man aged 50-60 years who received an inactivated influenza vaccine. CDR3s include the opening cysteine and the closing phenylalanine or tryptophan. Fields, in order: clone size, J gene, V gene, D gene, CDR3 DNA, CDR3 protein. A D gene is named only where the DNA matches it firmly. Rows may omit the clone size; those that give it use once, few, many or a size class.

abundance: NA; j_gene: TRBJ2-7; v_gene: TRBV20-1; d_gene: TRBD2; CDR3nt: TGCAGTGCTCGACTAGCTCTTGAGCAGTACTTC; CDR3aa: CSARLALEQYF
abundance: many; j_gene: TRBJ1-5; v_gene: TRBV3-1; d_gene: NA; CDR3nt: TGTGCCAGCAGCCAAGACATTTTACAGCCCCAGCATTTT; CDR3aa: CASSQDILQPQHF
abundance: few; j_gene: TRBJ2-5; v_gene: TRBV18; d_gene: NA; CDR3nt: TGTGCCAGCTCACCACTTCGCGGGAAAGAGACCCAGTACTTC; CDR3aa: CASSPLRGKETQYF
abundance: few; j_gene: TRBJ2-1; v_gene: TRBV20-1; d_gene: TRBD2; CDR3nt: TGCAGTGCTAGTGTTAGCGGGAGCATGTATGAGCAGTTCTTC; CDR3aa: CSASVSGSMYEQFF
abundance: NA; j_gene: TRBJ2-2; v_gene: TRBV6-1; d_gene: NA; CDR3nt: TGTGCCAGCAGCCCGCAGGGGATCACCGGGGAGCTGTTTTTT; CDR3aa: CASSPQGITGELFF
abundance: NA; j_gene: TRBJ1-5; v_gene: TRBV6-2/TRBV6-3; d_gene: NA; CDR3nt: TGTGCCAGCAGTTACATGGGGGCGAGCAATCAGCCCCAGCATTTT; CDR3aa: CASSYMGASNQPQHF
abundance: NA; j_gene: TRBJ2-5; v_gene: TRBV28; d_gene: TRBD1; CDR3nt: TGTGCCAGCGGGCTCGACAGGGAAAGAGAGACCCAGTACTTC; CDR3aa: CASGLDRERETQYF
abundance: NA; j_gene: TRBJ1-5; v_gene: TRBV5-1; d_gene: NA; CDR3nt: TGCGCCAGCAGCTTGGACGGAGAGGGGTCCTCGCCCCAGCATTTT; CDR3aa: CASSLDGEGSSPQHF
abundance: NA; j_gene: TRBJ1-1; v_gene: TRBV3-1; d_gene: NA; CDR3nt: TGTGCCAGCAGCCAAGCGGGGATGGGTACTGAAGCTTTCTTT; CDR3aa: CASSQAGMGTEAFF
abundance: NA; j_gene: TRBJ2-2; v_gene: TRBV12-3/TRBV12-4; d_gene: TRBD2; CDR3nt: TGTGCCAGCAGTCAGGCGACTAGCAGTACCGGGGAGCTGTTTTTT; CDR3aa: CASSQATSSTGELFF
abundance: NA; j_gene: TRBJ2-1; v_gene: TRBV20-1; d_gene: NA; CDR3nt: TGCAGTGCTAGGTCGTCCGGGGGACATGCCTACAATGAGCAGTTCTTC; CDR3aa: CSARSSGGHAYNEQFF
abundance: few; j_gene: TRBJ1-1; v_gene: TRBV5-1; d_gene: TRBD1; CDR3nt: TGCGCCAGCAGCGGGCGGGACAGGGGTGCCCAAGCTTTCTTT; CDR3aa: CASSGRDRGAQAFF
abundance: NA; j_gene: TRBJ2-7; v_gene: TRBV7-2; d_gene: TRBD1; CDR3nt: TGTGCCAGCAGCTACGACAGGGGAGGCTACGAGCAGTACTTC; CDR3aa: CASSYDRGGYEQYF
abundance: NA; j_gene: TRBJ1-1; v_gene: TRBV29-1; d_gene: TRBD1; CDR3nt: TGCAGCGTTGAAGATAGGGGGCGGAGAAAGAACACTGAAGCTTTCTTT; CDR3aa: CSVEDRGRRKNTEAFF
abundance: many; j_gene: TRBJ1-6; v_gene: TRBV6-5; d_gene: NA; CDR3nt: TGTGCCAGCAGTTACTCCGTTCAGCTTAATTCACCCCTCCACTTT; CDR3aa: CASSYSVQLNSPLHF
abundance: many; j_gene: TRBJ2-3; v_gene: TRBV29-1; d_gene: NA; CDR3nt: TGCAGCGCTGGTGACGGTGGCGTTCGCACAGATACGCAGTATTTT; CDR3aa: CSAGDGGVRTDTQYF